This T cell receptor beta chain is drawn from a study of beta chain features in type 1 diabetes. Study-wide background: Sorted cells, around 100 million in number, were examined across all samples.

Study results and caveats: Compared to healthy donors, patients appeared to have naive, central memory and Treg TCRB repertoires that were more alike. Patients with Type 1 diabetes showed moderately but significantly shorter TCRB CDR3s in all four CD4+ subsets.

The authors took one heparinised blood draw, averaging approximately 120 mL, from each donor. CD4+ naive, central memory, regulatory and stem cell-like memory cells were sorted via CD45RO/CCR7/CD25/CD127/CD95/CD27. Worth noting for this clone: The antigen remains unidentified. The sample carries other DNA sequences with the same CDR3.

Expressed TCRB transcripts got sequenced, as all isolated RNA was reverse transcribed. TCRdb keeps only in-frame clones here, not all; method: immunoSEQ multiplex PCR. The sample has under 250,000 clones, 11% to 15% seen once. CDR3 size: 14 residues. The germline V gene encodes CDR1 SGHRS and CDR2 YFSETQ. The ends were cut back, 4 bases at V and 3 bases at J, with 12 bases in the middle. Sequences were obtained from naive CD4+ T cells from blood. This receptor was taken from a man aged 30 to 39 with type 1 diabetes. V and J are TRBV5-1 and TRBJ2-3, with D hard to call. DNA of the CDR3: TGCGCCAGCAGCCTGGCAGGTGCGACAGATACGCAGTATTTT. Residues: CASSLAGATDTQYF.